This T cell receptor (beta chain) comes out of a study of blood T cell repertoires in COVID-19. On the study more broadly: Samples of COVID-19 (acute and convalescent) were obtained from the United States, Italy and Spain. PBMCs, B-cell-depleted T cells, or T cells provided the cDNA or gDNA that made up the material.

In the study's own analysis: Amplified reference gene primers provided the basis for estimating nucleated cell counts. This table comes from immunoSEQ multiplex PCR, and its TCRdb copy is limited to in-frame clones, with some not included. V and J calls and clone size follow that table, whereas D and trimming were derived from the DNA. Counted here are 75,000 to 90,000 clones, just under 85% occurring once; the ten biggest clones make up 15% to 20%. The table lists this clone with a count of one. Losses at the gene ends were 5 bases for V and 4 bases for J; bases not matched to a gene: 8. The CDR3 runs to 15 residues. Germline CDR1 reads SGHKS; CDR2 reads YYEKEE (reference sequence).

Sequencing was done on a sample of peripheral blood. The receptor was isolated from an elderly man with active or convalescent COVID-19. The chain couples TRBV5-5 to TRBJ2-1, with 8 nucleotides matching TRBD1. This chain's CDR3 is CASSSTGEAYNEQFF. The CDR3 DNA is TGTGCCAGCAGTTCGACAGGGGAGGCGTACAATGAGCAGTTCTTC.